This is a list of T cell receptor beta chains from one sample in a study of blood T cell repertoires in COVID-19. Clones were read by immunoSEQ multiplex PCR, and TCRdb kept only the in-frame ones, dropping some. The repertoire has roughly 400,000 clones, approximately 86% of them found once; the top ten carry approximately 2%. Sequencing was done on a sample of PBMCs or T cells enriched from blood (not recorded which). The receptors come from a woman aged 40 to 49 with acute COVID-19. Each CDR3 is given without its conserved first and last residue.

V gene	J gene	CDR3 protein
TRBV19	TRBJ1-2	ASSPGSVNYGYT
TRBV19	TRBJ1-2	ASSITGNTNYGYT
TRBV20-1	TRBJ1-1	SASSGEGGEAF
TRBV6-1	TRBJ1-2	ASSEALDLVHYGYT
TRBV18	TRBJ1-4	ASSPGGQGEKLF
TRBV27	TRBJ2-3	ASSGGQGAEDTQY
TRBV7-8	TRBJ2-1	ASSHPSLAGGPRSYNEQF
TRBV2	TRBJ1-4	ASKGGRSNEKLF
TRBV6-5	TRBJ1-1	ASGAGGFKNTEAF
TRBV4-1	TRBJ2-7	ASSQGGNYEQY
TRBV30	TRBJ1-4	AWSDYSATNEKLF
TRBV19	TRBJ1-6	ASTLTGVGSPLH
TRBV2	TRBJ2-7	ASSVGLHEQY
TRBV24-1	TRBJ2-7	ATSDTRQGAPYEQY
TRBV10-2	TRBJ2-1	ASSELGGGRNEQF
TRBV7-2	TRBJ2-3	ASSPQVGTDTQY
TRBV25-1	TRBJ2-7	ASRGGAGSSYEQY
TRBV19	TRBJ1-4	ASRAATNEKLF
TRBV29-1	TRBJ1-2	SVGTGGFGYT
TRBV29-1	TRBJ1-2	SVEVTGANYGYT
TRBV5-6	TRBJ2-3	ASSLDDREDTQY
TRBV30	TRBJ1-2	AWSARDSGNYGYT
TRBV5-1	TRBJ2-7	ASSLGGTSSYEQY
TRBV7-8	TRBJ2-2	ASSPPSSGFAGELF
TRBV25-1	TRBJ1-6	ASSLQGLGNSPLH
TRBV15	TRBJ2-4	ATSRDGLAGNIQY
TRBV4-1	TRBJ1-1	ASSQVGTGEAF
TRBV9	TRBJ1-2	ASSPSPLGNYGYT
TRBV6-5	TRBJ1-2	ASSLGDWGYT
TRBV6-5	TRBJ1-1	ASRPVGDREAF
TRBV7-9	TRBJ1-2	ASSDFGRGAYGYT
TRBV6-5	TRBJ2-3	ASSYRTSPHKY
TRBV1	TRBJ2-7	TSSSHIAGWYEQY
TRBV4-1	TRBJ1-1	ASSQGGKGARNTEAF
TRBV15	TRBJ1-5	ATSRVGGHNQPQH
TRBV2	TRBJ1-2	ASSEPGDSETNYGYT
TRBV5-1	TRBJ2-7	ASSTRDRVIDEQY
TRBV2	TRBJ2-5	ASSYHLGGLVETQY
TRBV5-4	TRBJ2-5	ASSRGIGGQGAETQY
TRBV18	TRBJ1-2	ASSPRARNYGYT
TRBV5-4	TRBJ1-5	ASQIPGQPQH
TRBV5-1	TRBJ1-1	ASSTGTGNTEAF
TRBV5-1	TRBJ2-7	ASSSWRETSYEQY
TRBV6-5	TRBJ2-7	ASTLWGTGSNEQY